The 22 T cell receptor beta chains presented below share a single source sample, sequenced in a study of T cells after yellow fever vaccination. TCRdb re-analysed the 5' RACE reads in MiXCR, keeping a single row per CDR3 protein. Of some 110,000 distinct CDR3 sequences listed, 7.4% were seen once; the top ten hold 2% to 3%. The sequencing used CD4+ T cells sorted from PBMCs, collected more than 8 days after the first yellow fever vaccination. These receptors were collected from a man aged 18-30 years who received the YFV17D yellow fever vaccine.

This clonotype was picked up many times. CDR3 amino acids: CATVTSGGAGYNEQFF. The CDR3 region has the DNA TGTGCCACTGTGACTAGCGGGGGGGCGGGATACAATGAGCAGTTCTTC. The J gene is TRBJ2-1, the V gene TRBV10-3; TRBD2 agrees at 14 bases. CDR1 is ENHRY, CDR2 SYGVKD, per germline. J was trimmed by 4 bases and V by 10 bases; bases with no gene match: 9. The CDR3 sequence is 16 residues long.

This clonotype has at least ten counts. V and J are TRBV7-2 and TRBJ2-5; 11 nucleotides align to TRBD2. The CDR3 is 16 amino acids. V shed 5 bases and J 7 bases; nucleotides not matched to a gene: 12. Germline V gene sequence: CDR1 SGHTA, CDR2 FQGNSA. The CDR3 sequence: CASSAPGSGGVGTQYF. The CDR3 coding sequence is TGTGCCAGCAGCGCCCCGGGTAGCGGGGGGGTCGGGACCCAGTACTTC.

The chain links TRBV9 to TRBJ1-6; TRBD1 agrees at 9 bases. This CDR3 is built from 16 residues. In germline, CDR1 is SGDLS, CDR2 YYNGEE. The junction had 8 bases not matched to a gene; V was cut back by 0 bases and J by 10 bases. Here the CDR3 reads CASSVAGQGNRSPLHF. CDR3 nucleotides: TGTGCCAGCAGCGTAGCCGGACAGGGGAATCGCTCACCCCTCCACTTT.

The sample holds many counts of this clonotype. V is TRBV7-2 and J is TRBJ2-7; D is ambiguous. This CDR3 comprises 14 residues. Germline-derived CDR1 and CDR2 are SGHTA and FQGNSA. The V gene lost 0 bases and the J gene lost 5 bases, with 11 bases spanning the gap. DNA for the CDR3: TGTGCCAGCAGCTTAGCCACAGCAACAGACGAGCAGTACTTC. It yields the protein CASSLATATDEQYF. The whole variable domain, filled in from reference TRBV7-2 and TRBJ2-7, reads GAGVSQSPSNKVTEKGKDVELRCDPISGHTALYWYRQSLGQGLEFLIYFQGNSAPDKSGLPSDRFSAERTGGSVSTLTIQRTQQEDSAVYLCASSLATATDEQYFGPGTRLTVT.

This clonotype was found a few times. As DNA, the CDR3 is TGTGCCAGCAGTTTCGGGGTAGCCAAAAACATTCAGTACTTC. Translating gives CASSFGVAKNIQYF. The chain couples TRBV12-3 or TRBV12-4 to TRBJ2-4, with D possibly matching TRBD2 (5 bases). CDR3 length equals 14 residues. The ends were cut back, 3 bases at V and 0 bases at J, with 6 bases in the middle.

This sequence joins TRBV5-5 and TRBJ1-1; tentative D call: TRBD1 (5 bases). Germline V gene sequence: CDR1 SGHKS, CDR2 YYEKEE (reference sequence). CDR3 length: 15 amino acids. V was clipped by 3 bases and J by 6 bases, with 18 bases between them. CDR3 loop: CASSSTKIIGAEAFF. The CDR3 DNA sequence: TGTGCCAGCAGCTCAACAAAAATAATAGGGGCTGAAGCTTTCTTT.

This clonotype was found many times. This chain's CDR3 is CASSQEAGNTGELFF. In nucleotides, the CDR3 is TGCGCCAGCAGCCAAGAAGCAGGAAACACCGGGGAGCTGTTTTTT. V and J are TRBV4-3 and TRBJ2-2; no reliable D call. CDR1 LGHNA and CDR2 YSLEER come from the germline V gene. V was clipped by 0 bases and J by 2 bases, with 7 bases between them. There are 15 residues in the CDR3.

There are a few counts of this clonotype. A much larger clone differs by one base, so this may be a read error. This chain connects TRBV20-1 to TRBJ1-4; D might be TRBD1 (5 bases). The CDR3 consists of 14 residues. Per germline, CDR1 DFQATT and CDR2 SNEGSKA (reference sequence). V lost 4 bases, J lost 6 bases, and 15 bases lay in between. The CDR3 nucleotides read TGCAGTGCTACACCCGGGACTTATGATGAAAAACTGTTTTTT. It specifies CSATPGTYDEKLFF.

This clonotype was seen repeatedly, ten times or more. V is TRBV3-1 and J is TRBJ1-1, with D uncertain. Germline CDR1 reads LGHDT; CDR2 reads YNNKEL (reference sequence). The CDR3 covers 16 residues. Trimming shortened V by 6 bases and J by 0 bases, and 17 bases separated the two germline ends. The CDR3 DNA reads TGTGCCAGCAGACCCGGATCCGTACCGGTGAACACTGAAGCTTTCTTT. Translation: CASRPGSVPVNTEAFF.

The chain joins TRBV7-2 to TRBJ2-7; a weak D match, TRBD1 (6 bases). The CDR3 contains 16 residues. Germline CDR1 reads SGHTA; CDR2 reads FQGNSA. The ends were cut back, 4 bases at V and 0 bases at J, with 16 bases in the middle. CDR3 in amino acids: CASSSSGQKSSYEQYF. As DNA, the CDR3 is TGTGCCAGCAGCTCCAGCGGACAGAAGAGCTCCTACGAGCAGTACTTC.

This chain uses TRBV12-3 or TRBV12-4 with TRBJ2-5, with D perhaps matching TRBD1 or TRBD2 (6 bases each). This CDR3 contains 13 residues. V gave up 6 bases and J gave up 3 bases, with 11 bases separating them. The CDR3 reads CASSPRGEETQYF. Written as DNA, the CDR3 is TGTGCCAGCAGCCCGAGGGGGGAAGAGACCCAGTACTTC.

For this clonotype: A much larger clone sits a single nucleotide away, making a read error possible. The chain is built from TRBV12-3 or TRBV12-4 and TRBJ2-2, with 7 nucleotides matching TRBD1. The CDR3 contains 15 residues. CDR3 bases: TGTGCCTGCAGACAGGGCTTGGTGGGCACCGGGGAGCTGTTTTTT. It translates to CACRQGLVGTGELFF.

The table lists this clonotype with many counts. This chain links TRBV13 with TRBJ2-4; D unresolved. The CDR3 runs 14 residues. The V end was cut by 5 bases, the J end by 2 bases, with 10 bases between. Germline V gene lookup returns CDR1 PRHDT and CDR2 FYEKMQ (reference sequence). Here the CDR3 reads CASSARQSKNIQYF. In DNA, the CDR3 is TGTGCCAGCAGCGCCCGCCAGTCCAAAAACATTCAGTACTTC.

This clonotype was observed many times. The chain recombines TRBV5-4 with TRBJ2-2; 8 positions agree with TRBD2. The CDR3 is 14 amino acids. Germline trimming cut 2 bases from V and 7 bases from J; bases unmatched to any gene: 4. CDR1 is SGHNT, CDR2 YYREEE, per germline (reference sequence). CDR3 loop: CASSLAGEIGELFF. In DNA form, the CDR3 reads TGTGCCAGCAGCTTAGCGGGGGAAATCGGGGAGCTGTTTTTT. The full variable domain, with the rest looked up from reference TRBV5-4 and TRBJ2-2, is ETGVTQSPTHLIKTRGQQVTLRCSSQSGHNTVSWYQQALGQGPQFIFQYYREEENGRGNFPPRFSGLQFPNYSSELNVNALELDDSALYLCASSLAGEIGELFFGEGSRLTVL.

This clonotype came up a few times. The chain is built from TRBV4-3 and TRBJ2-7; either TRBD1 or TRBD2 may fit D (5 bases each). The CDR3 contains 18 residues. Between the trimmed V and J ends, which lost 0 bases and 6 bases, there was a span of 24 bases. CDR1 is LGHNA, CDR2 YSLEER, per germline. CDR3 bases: TGCGCCAGCAGCCAAGACCCCGGGGCGGCCTCCTCTCTGCTCGAGCAGTACTTC. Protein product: CASSQDPGAASSLLEQYF.

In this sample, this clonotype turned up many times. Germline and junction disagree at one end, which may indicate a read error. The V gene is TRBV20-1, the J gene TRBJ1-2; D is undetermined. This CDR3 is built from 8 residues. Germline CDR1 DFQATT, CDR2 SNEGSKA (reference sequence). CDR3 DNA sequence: TGCAGTGCTAGGACTACCTCCTTC. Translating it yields CSARTTSF.

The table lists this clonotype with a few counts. The CDR3 DNA follows: TGCGCCAGCAGCCAGGGAAAAGGGCCTAACTACGAGCAGTACTTC. This sequence encodes CASSQGKGPNYEQYF. The chain combines TRBV4-3 with TRBJ2-7; D is ambiguous. This CDR3 has 15 amino acids. V gave up 3 bases and J gave up 3 bases, with 15 bases separating them. CDR1 and CDR2 (germline): LGHNA, YSLEER.

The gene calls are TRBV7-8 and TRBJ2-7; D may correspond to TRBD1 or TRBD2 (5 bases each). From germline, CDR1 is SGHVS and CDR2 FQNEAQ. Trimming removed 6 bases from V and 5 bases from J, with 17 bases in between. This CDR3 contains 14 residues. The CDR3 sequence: CASSWGRSTDEQYF. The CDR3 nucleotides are TGTGCCAGCAGTTGGGGACGGTCGACTGACGAGCAGTACTTC.

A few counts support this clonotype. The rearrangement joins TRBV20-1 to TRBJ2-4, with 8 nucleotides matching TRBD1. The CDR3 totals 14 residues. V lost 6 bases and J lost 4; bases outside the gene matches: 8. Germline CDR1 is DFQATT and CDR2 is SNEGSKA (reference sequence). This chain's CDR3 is CSAGRTGLKNIQYF. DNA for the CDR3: TGCAGTGCGGGGAGGACAGGGCTAAAAAACATTCAGTACTTC.

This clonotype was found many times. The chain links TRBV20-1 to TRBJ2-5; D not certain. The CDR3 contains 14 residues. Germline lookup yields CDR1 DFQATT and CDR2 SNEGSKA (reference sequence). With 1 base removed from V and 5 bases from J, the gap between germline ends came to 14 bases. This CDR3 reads CSARGPPAYETQYF. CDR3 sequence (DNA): TGCAGTGCTAGAGGACCCCCCGCATATGAGACCCAGTACTTC.

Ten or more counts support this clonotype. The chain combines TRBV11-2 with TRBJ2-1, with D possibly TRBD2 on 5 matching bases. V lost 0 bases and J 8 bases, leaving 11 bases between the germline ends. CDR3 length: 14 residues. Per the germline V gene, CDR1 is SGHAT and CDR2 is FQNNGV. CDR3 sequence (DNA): TGTGCCAGCAGCTTAGAAATGGTACTAGATGAGCAGTTCTTC. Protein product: CASSLEMVLDEQFF.

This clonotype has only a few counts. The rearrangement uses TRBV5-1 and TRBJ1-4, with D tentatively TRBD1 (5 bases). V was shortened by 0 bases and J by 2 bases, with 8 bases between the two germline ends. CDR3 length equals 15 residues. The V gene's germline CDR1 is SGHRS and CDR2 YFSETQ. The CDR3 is CASSLGGMTNEKLFF. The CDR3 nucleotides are TGCGCCAGCAGCTTGGGGGGGATGACTAATGAAAAACTGTTTTTT.